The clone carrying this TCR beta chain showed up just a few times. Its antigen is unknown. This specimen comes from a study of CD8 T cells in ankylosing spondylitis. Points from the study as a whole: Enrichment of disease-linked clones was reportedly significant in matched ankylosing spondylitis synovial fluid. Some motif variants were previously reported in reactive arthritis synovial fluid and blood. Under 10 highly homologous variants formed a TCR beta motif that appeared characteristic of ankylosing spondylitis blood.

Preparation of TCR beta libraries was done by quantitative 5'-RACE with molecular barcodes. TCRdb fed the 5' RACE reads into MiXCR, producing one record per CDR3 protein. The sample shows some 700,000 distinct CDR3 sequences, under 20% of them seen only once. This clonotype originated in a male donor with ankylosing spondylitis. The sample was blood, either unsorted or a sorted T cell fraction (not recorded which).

In DNA, the CDR3 is TGTGCCAGCAGTATGTCAACATCCATGAACACTGAAGCTTTCTTT. This translates into CASSMSTSMNTEAFF. The chain combines TRBV12-3 or TRBV12-4 with TRBJ1-1; no clear D gene. The CDR3 covers 15 residues. The germline V and J ends were trimmed by 5 bases and 0 bases, with 13 bases remaining between them.